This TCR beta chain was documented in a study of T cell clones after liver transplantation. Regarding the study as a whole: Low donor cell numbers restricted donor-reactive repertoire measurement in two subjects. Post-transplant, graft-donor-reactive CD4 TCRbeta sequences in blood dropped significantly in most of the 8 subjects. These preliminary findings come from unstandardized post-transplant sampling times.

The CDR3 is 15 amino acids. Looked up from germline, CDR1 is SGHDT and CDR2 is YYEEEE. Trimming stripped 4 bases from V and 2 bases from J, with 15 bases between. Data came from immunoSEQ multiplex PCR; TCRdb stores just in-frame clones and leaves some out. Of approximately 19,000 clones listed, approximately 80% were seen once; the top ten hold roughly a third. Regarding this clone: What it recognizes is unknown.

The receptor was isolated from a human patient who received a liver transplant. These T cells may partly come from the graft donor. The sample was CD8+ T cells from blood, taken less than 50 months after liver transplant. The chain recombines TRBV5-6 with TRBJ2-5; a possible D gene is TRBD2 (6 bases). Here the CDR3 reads CASSPLGAGQETQYF. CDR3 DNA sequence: TGTGCCAGCAGCCCTCTTGGTGCGGGGCAAGAGACCCAGTACTTC.